This paragraph reports one T cell receptor (beta chain). Its matching antigen is unknown. The assay was immunoSEQ multiplex PCR, and TCRdb's table has in-frame clones only and misses some. The sample contains 50,000 to 60,000 clones, 82% of which appear only once. This sample is drawn from a study of radiotherapy plus CTLA-4 blockade in lung cancer. V dropped 3 bases and J dropped 0; count of bases not matched to a gene: 2. Germline-derived CDR1 and CDR2 are SGHRS and YFSETQ. The CDR3 consists of 17 residues. Receiving focal radiation plus CTLA-4 blockade with ipilimumab were patients who had chemo-refractory metastatic non-small-cell lung cancer. The study, taken as a whole, reports: Some TCR clones had been derived from tumors. These clones expanded in peripheral blood after radiotherapy plus ipilimumab. In blood, early T cell clone dynamics reportedly predicted response best, together with interferon-beta.

The material sequenced was peripheral blood, taken from a patient treated with radiotherapy plus ipilimumab. This chain links TRBV5-1 with TRBJ2-3, with 15 bases that match TRBD2. This sequence was found in a human donor with non-small cell lung cancer whose response to radiotherapy plus ipilimumab could not be evaluated. CDR3 sequence reads: CASSWGLAGGSTDTQYF. The CDR3 DNA follows: TGCGCCAGCAGCTGGGGACTAGCGGGGGGTAGCACAGATACGCAGTATTTT.